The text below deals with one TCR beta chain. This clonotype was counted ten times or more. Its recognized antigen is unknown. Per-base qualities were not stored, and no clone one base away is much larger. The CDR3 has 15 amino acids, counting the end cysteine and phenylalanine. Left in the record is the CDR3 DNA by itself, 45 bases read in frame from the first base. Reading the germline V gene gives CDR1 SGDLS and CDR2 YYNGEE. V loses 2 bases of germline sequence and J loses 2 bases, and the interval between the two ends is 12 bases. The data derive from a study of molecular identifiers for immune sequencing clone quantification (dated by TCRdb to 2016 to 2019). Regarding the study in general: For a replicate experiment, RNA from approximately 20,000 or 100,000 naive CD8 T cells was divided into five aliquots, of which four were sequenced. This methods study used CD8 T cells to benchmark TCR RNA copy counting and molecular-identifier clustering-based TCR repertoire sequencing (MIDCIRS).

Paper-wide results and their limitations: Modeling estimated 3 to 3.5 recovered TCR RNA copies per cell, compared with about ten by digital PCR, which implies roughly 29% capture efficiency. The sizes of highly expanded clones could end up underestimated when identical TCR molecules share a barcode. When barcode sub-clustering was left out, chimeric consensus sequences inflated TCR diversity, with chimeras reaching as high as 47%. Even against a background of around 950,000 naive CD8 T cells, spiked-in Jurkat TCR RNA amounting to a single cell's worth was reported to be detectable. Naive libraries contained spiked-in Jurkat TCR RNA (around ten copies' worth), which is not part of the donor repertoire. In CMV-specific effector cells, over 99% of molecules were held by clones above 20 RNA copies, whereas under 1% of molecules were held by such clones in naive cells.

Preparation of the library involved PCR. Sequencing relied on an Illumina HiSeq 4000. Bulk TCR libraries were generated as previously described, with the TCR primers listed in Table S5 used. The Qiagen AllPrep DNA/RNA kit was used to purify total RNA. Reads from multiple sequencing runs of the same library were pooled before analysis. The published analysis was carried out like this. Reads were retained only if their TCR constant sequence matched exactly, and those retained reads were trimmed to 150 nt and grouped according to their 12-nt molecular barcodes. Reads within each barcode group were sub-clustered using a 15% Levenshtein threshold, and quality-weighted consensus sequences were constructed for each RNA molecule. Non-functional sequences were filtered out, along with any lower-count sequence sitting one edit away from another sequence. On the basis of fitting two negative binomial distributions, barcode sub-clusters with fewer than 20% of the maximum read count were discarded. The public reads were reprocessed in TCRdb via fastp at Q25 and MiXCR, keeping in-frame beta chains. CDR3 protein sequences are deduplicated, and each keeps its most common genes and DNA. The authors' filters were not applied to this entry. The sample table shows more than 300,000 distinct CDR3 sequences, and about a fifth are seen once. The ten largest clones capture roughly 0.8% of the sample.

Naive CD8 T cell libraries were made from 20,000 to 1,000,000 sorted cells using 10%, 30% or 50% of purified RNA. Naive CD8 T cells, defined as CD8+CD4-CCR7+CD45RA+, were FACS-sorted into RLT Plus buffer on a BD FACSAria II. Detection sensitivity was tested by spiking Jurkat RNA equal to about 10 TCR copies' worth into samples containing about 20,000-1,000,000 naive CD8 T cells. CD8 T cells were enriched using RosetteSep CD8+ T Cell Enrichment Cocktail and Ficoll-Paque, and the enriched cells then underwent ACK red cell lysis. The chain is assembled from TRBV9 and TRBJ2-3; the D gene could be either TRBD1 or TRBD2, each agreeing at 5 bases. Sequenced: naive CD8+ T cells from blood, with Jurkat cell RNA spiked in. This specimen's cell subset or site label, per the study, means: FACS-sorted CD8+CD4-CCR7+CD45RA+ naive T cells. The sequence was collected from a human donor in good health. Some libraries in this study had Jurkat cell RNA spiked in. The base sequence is TGTGCCAGCAGCGTCGGGACGACTAACACAGATACGCAGTATTTT. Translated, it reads CASSVGTTNTDTQYF.